The rows below give T cell receptor beta chains drawn from one sample of a study of OX40 agonist ivuxolimab in advanced cancers. The protocol was immunoSEQ multiplex PCR, while the TCRdb copy is restricted to in-frame clones and leaves out a portion. The sample has over 50,000 clones; 70% to 90% are singletons. The sequencing here drew on CD4+ or CD8+ T cells sorted from blood, taken in a trial of the OX40 agonist ivuxolimab. The receptors were gathered from an adult with an advanced solid tumor such as melanoma, head and neck, liver or kidney cancer. CDR3s include the opening cysteine and the closing phenylalanine or tryptophan. The order of the fields is J gene, D gene, V gene, clone size, CDR3 DNA, CDR3 protein. D genes are given only for firm matches. Rows give clone size only sometimes, using once, few, many, or a class for an expanded clone.

TRBJ2-7 | . | TRBV4-1 | once | TGCGCCAGCAGCCTCGTCCCACTAGCAGACGACACCTACGAGCAGTACTTC | CASSLVPLADDTYEQYF
TRBJ1-5 | . | TRBV5-6 | medium-sized | TGTGCCAGCAGCTCGAACGGGGGCAATCAGCCCCAGCATTTT | CASSSNGGNQPQHF
TRBJ2-4 | TRBD2 | TRBV19 | . | TGTGCCAGTAAAAGCGGGAGTGACAAAAACATTCAGTACTTC | CASKSGSDKNIQYF
TRBJ2-5 | . | TRBV7-9 | . | TGTGCCAGCAGCTTAGGTGAGGGGGATTACCAAGAGACCCAGTACTTC | CASSLGEGDYQETQYF
TRBJ2-7 | . | TRBV10-3 | . | TGTGCCATCAGTGACTCAGGGTCCTACGAGCAGTACTTC | CAISDSGSYEQYF
TRBJ1-1 | . | TRBV28 | . | TGTGCCAGCAGTCTTCGGTACACTGAAGCTTTCTTT | CASSLRYTEAFF
TRBJ2-7 | TRBD2 | TRBV7-9 | . | TGTGCCAGCAGCTTATCTGGCGGGAGGGACCCCTACGAGCAGTACTTC | CASSLSGGRDPYEQYF
TRBJ2-3 | . | TRBV5-1 | . | TGCGCCAGCAGCCAAAGTAGGACAGATACGCAGTATTTT | CASSQSRTDTQYF
TRBJ1-1 | . | TRBV14 | . | TGTGCCAGCAGCCCAACCAAGTTATACACAGAAGCTTTCTTT | CASSPTKLYTEAFF
TRBJ2-1 | . | TRBV11-2 | few | TGTGCCAGCTCAGGCAATCCTGGCCTATACAATGAGCAGTTCTTC | CASSGNPGLYNEQFF
TRBJ2-1 | . | TRBV11-2 | . | TGTGCCAGCAGCTTAGACCTAGTGTTAGCGGAAACATTTAGGTACAATGAGCAGTTCTTC | CASSLDLVLAETFRYNEQFF
TRBJ2-1 | . | TRBV27 | . | TGTGCCAGCAGTTTACTAGCTAGCTCATCCAATGAGCAGTTCTTC | CASSLLASSSNEQFF
TRBJ1-5 | . | TRBV19 | once | TGTGCCAGTAGGGGCAGGGGATTCAATCAGCCCCAGCATTTT | CASRGRGFNQPQHF
TRBJ2-1 | . | TRBV28 | . | TGTGCCAGCAACAGAAACTACAATGAGCAGTTCTTC | CASNRNYNEQFF
TRBJ2-7 | . | TRBV28 | . | TGTGCCAGCAGTTTTGGGGGTGAAGGCTACGAGCAGTACTTC | CASSFGGEGYEQYF